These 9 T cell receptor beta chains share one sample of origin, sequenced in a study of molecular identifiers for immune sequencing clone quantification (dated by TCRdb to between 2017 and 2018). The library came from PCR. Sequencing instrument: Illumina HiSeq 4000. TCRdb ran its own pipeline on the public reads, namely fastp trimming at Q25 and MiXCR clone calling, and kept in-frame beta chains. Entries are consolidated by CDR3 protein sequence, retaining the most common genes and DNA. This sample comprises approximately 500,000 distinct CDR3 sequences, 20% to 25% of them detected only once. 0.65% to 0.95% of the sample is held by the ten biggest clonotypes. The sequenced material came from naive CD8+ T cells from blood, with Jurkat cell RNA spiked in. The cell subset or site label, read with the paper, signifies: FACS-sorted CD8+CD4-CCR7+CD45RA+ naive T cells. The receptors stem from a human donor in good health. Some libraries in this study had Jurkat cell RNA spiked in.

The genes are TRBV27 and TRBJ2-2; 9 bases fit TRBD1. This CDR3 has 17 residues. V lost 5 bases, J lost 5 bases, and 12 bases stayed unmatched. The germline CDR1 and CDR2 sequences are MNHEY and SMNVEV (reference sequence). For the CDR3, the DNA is TGTGCCAGCAGTCCCTTTCGACAGGGGGGGCGAACCGGGGAGCTGTTTTTT. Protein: CASSPFRQGGRTGELFF.

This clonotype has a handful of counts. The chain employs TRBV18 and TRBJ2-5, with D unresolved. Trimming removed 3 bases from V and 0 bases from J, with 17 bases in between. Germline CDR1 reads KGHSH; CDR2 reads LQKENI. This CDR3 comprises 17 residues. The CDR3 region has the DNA TGTGCCAGCTCACCTTCCATTCCGTGGACCAACCAAGAGACCCAGTACTTC. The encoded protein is CASSPSIPWTNQETQYF.

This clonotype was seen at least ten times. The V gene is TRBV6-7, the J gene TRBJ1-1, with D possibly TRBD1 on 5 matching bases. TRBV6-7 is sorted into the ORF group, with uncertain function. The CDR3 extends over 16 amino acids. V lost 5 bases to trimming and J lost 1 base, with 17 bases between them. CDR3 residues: CASSDDTGPPNTEAFF. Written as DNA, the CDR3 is TGTGCCAGCAGTGACGATACAGGCCCCCCGAACACTGAAGCTTTCTTT.

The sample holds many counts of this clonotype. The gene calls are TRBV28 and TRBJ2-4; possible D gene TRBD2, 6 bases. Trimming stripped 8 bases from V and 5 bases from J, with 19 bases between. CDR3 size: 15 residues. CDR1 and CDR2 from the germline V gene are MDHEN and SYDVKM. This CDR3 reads CASRRGRFPQNIQYF. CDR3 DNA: TGTGCCAGCCGGCGTGGGAGGTTCCCCCAAAACATTCAGTACTTC.

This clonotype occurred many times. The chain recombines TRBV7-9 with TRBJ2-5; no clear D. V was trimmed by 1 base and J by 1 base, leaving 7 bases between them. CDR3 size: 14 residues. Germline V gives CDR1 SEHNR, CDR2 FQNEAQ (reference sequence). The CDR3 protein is CASSLVHSQETQYF. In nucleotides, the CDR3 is TGTGCCAGCAGCTTAGTTCACAGCCAAGAGACCCAGTACTTC.

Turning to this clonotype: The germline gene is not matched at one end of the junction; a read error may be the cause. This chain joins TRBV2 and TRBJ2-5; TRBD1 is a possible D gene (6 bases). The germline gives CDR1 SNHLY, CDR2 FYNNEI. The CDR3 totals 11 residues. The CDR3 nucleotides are TGTGCCAGTAGTGGACAGTATAGCGAGCACTTC. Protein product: CASSGQYSEHF.

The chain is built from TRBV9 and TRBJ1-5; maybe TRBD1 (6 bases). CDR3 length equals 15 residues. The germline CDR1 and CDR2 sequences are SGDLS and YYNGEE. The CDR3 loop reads CASLGHRGKNQPQHF. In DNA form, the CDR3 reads TGTGCGTCTTTGGGACACCGAGGAAAAAATCAGCCCCAGCATTTT.

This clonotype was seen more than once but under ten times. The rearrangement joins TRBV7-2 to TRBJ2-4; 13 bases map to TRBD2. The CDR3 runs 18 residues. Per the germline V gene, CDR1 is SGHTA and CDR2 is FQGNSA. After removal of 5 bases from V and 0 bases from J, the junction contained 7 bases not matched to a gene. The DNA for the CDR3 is TGTGCCAGCAGCCCCGGGACTAGCGGGGATTTAGCCAAAAACATTCAGTACTTC. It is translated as CASSPGTSGDLAKNIQYF.

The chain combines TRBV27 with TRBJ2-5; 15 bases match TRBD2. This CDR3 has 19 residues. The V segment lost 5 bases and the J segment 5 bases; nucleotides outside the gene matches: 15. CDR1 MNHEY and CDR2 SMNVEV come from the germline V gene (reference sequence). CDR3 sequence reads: CASSPTTPGTSGGYETQYF. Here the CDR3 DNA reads TGTGCCAGCAGTCCCACCACCCCCGGGACTAGCGGGGGGTACGAGACCCAGTACTTC.